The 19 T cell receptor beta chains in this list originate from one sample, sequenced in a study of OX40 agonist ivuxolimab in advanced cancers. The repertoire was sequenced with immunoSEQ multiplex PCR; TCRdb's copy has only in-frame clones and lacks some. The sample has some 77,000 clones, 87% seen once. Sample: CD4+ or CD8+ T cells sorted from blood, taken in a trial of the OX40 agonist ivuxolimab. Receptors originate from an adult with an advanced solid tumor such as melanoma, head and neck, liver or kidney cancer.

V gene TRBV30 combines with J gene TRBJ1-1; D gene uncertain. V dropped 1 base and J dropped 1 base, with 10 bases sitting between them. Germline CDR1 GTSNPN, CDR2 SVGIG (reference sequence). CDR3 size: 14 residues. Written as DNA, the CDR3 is TGTGCCTGGAGTGGGGCATGGTGGAACACTGAAGCTTTCTTT. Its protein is CAWSGAWWNTEAFF.

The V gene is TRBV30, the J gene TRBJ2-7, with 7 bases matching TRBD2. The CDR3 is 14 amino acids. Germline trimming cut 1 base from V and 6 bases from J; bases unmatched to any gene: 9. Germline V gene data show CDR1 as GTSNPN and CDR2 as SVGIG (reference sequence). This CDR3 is CAWSDTSVSAEQYF. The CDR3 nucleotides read TGTGCCTGGAGTGATACTAGCGTAAGCGCCGAGCAGTACTTC.

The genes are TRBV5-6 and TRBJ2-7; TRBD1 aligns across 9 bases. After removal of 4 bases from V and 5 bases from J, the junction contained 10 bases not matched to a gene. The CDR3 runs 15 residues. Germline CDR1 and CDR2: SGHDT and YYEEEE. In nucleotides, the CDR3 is TGTGCCAGCAGCACACCGGGACAGGGACGCGACGAGCAGTACTTC. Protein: CASSTPGQGRDEQYF.

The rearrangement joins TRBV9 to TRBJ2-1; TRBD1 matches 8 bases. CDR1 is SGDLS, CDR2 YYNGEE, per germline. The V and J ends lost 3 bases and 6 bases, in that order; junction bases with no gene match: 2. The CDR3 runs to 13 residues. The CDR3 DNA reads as TGTGCCAGCAGCGAAGGGACAGGCAATGAGCAGTTCTTC. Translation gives CASSEGTGNEQFF.

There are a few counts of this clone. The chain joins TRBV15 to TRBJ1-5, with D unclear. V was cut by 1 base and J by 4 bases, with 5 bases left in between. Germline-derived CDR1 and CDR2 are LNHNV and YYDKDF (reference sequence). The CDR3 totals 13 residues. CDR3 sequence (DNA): TGTGCCACCAGCAGAGGCACTAATCAGCCCCAGCATTTT. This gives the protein CATSRGTNQPQHF.

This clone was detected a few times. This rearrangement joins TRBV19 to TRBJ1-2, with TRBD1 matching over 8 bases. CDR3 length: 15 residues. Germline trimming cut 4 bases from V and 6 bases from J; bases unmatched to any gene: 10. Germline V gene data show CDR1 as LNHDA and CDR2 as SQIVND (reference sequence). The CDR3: CASSTRQGKGHGYTF. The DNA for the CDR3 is TGTGCCAGTAGTACAAGACAGGGGAAGGGACATGGCTACACCTTC.

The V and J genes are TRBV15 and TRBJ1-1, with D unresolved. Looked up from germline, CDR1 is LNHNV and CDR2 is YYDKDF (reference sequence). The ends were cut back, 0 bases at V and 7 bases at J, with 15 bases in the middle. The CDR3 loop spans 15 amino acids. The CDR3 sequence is CATSRDGRSSSEAFF. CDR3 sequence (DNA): TGTGCCACCAGCAGAGATGGCAGGTCAAGCAGTGAAGCTTTCTTT.

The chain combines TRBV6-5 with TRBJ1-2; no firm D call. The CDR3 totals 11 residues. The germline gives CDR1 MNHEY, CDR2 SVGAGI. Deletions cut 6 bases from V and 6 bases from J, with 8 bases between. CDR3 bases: TGTGCCAGCAGACGTCTTAATGGCTACACCTTC. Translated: CASRRLNGYTF.

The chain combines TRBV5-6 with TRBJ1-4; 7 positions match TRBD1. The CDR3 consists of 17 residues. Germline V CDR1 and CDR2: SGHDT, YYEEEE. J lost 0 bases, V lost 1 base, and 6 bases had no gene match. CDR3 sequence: CASSLIGDSATNEKLFF. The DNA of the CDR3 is TGTGCCAGCAGCTTGATCGGGGACAGTGCAACTAATGAAAAACTGTTTTTT.

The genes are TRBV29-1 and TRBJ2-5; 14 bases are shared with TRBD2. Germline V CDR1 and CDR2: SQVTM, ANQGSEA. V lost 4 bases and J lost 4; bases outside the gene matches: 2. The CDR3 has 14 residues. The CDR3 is CSVGLAGGGETQYF. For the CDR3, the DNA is TGCAGCGTTGGACTAGCGGGAGGGGGAGAGACCCAGTACTTC.

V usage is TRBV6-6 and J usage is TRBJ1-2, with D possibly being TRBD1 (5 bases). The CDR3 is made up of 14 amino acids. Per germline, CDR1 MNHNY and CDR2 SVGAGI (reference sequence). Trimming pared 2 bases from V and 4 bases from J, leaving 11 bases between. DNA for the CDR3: TGTGCCAGCAGTTACCGAGGGGATGGCTATGGCTACACCTTC. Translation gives CASSYRGDGYGYTF.

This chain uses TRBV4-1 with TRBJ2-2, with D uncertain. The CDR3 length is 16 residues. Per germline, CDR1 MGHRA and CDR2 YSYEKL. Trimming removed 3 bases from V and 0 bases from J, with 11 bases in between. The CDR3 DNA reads TGCGCCAGCAGCCACCCCGGGCCGGCGAACACCGGGGAGCTGTTTTTT. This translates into CASSHPGPANTGELFF.

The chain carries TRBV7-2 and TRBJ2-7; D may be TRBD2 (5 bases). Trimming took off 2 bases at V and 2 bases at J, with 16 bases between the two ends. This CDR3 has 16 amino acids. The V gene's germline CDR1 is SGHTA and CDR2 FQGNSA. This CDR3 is CASSLFSGGGTYEQYF. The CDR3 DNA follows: TGTGCCAGCAGCTTATTTTCTGGAGGTGGGACCTACGAGCAGTACTTC. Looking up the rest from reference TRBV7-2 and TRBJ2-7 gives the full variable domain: GAGVSQSPSNKVTEKGKDVELRCDPISGHTALYWYRQSLGQGLEFLIYFQGNSAPDKSGLPSDRFSAERTGGSVSTLTIQRTQQEDSAVYLCASSLFSGGGTYEQYFGPGTRLTVT.

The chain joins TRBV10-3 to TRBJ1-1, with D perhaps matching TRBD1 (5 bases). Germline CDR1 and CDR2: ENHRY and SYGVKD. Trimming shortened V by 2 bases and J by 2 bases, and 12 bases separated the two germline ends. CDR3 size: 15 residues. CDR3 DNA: TGTGCCATCAGTGAGATTAAGGGGCGTAACACTGAAGCTTTCTTT. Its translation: CAISEIKGRNTEAFF.

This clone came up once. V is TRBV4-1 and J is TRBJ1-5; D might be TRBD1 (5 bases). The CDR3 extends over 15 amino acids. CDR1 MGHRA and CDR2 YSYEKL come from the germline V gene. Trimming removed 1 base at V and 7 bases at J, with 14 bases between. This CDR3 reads CASSQVAGSRQPQHF. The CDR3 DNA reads TGCGCCAGCAGCCAAGTGGCAGGGAGCAGGCAGCCCCAGCATTTT.

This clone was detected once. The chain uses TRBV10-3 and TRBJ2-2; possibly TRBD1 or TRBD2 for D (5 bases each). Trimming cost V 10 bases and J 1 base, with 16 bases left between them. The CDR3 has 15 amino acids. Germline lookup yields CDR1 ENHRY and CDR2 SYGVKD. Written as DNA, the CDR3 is TGTGCCACCTCCGGGGCTCAGGGGAACACCGGGGAGCTGTTTTTT. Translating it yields CATSGAQGNTGELFF.

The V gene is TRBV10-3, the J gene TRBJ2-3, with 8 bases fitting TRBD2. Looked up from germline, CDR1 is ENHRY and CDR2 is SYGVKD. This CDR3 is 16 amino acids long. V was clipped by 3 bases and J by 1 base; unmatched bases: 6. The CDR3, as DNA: TGTGCCATCAGTGACGATACGCGGGGGGGCACAGATACGCAGTATTTT. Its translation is CAISDDTRGGTDTQYF.

The CDR3 nucleotides read TGTGCCAGCTCCGACAGGGGGCCCAATGAGCAGTTCTTC. Amino acids: CASSDRGPNEQFF. V gene TRBV7-9 combines with J gene TRBJ2-1, with 10 bases fitting TRBD1. Germline assignment: CDR1 SEHNR and CDR2 FQNEAQ (reference sequence). CDR3 length: 13 amino acids. Losses at the gene ends were 8 bases for V and 6 bases for J; bases not matched to a gene: 4.

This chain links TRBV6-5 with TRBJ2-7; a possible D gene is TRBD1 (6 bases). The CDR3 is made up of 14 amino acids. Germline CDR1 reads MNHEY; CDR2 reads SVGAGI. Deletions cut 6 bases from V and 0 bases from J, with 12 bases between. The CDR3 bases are TGTGCCAGCAGCCGCGGACAGAGCTCCTACGAGCAGTACTTC. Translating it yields CASSRGQSSYEQYF.